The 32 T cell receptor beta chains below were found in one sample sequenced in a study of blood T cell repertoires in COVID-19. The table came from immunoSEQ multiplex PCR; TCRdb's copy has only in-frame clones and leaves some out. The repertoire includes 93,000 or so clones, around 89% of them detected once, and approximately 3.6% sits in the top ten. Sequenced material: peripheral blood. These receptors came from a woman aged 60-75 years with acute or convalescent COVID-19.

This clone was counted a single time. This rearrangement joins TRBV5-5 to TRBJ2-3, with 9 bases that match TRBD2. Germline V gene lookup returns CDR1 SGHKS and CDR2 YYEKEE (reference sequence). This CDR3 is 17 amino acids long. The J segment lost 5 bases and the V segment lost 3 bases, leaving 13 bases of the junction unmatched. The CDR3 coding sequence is TGTGCCAGCAGCTCCTCCCGGACTAGCGAGAATGTAGATACGCAGTATTTT. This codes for CASSSSRTSENVDTQYF. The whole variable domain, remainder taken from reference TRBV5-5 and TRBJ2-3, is DAGVTQSPTHLIKTRGQQVTLRCSPISGHKSVSWYQQVLGQGPQFIFQYYEKEERGRGNFPDRFSARQFPNYSSELNVNALLLGDSALYLCASSSSRTSENVDTQYFGPGTRLTVL.

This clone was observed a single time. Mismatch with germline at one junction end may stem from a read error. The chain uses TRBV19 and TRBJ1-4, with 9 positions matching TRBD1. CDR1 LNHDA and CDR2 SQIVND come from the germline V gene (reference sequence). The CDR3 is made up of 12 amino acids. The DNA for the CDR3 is TGTGCCAGTAGTCCTAGCTCCGGGACAGGGATTTTT. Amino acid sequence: CASSPSSGTGIF.

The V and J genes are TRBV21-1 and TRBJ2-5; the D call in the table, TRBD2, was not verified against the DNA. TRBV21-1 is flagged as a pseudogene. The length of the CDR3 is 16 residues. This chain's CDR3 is CASSKRRAFLGETQYF. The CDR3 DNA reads TGTGCCAGCAGCAAGCGGCGGGCATTCTTGGGAGAGACCCAGTACTTC.

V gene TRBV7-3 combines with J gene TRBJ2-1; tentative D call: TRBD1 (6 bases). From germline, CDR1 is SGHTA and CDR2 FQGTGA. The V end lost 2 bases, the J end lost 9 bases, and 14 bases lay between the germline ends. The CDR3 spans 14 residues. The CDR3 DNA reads TGTGCCAGCAGCTTAGGAACAGGGCCGGGTGAGCAGTTCTTC. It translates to CASSLGTGPGEQFF.

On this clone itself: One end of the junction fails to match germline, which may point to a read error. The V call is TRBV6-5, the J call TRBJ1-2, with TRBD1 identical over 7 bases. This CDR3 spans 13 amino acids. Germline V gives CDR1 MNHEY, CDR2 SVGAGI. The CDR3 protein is CASSYGSRGLPLF. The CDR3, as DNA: TGTGCCAGCAGTTACGGATCAAGGGGGCTTCCCCTCTTC.

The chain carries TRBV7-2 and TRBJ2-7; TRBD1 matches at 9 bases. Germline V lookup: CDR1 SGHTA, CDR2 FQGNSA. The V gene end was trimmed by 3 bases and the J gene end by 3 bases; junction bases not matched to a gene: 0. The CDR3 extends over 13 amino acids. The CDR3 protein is CASSLTGGYEQYV. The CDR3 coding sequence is TGTGCCAGCAGCTTGACAGGGGGCTACGAGCAGTACGTC.

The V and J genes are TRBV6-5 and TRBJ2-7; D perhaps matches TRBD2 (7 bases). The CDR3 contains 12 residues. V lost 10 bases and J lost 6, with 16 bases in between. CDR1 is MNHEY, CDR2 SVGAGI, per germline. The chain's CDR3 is CATKGGASEQYF. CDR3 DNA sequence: TGTGCCACCAAGGGGGGGGCCTCCGAGCAGTACTTC.

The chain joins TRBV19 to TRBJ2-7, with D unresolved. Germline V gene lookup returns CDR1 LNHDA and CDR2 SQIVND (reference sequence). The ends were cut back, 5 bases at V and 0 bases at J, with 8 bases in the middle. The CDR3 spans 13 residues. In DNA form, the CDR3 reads TGTGCCAGTAGTTTAGGAGCCTCCTACGAGCAGTACTTC. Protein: CASSLGASYEQYF. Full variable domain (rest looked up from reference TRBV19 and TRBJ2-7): DGGITQSPKYLFRKEGQNVTLSCEQNLNHDAMYWYRQDPGQGLRLIYYSQIVNDFQKGDIAEGYSVSREKKESFPLTVTSAQKNPTAFYLCASSLGASYEQYFGPGTRLTVT.

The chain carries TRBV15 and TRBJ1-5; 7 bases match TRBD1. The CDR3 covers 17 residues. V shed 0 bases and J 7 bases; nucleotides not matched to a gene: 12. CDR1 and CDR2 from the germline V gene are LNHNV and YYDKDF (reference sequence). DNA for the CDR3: TGTGCCACCAGCAGAGATCTTCCGGGACAGCGGCACCAGCCCCAGCATTTT. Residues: CATSRDLPGQRHQPQHF.

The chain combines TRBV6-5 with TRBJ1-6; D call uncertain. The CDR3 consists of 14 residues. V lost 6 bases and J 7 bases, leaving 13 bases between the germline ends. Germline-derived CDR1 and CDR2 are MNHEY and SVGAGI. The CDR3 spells CASRVTRANSPLHF. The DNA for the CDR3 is TGTGCCAGCAGGGTAACTAGGGCCAATTCACCCCTCCACTTT.

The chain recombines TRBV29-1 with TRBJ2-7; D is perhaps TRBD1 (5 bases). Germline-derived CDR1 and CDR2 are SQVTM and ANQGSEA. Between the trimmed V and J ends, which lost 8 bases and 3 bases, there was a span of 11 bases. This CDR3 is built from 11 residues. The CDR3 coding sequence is TGCAGCCCCCGCGACAGCTACGAGCAGTACGTC. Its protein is CSPRDSYEQYV.

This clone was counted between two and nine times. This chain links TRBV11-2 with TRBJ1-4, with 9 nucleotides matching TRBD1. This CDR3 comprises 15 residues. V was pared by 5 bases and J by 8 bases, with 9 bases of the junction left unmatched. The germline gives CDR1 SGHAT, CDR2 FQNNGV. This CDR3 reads CASSRLQGAREKLFF. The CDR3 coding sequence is TGTGCCAGCAGCCGCTTACAGGGGGCGCGGGAAAAACTGTTTTTT. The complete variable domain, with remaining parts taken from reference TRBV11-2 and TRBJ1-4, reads EAGVAQSPRYKIIEKRQSVAFWCNPISGHATLYWYQQILGQGPKLLIQFQNNGVVDDSQLPKDRFSAERLKGVDSTLKIQPAKLEDSAVYLCASSRLQGAREKLFFGSGTQLSVL.

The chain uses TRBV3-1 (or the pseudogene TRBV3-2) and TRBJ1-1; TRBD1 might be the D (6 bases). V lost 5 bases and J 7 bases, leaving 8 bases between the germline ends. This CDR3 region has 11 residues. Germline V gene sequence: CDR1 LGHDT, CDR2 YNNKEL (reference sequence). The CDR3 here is CASSLDSEAFF. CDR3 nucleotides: TGTGCCAGCAGCTTGGACAGTGAAGCTTTCTTT.

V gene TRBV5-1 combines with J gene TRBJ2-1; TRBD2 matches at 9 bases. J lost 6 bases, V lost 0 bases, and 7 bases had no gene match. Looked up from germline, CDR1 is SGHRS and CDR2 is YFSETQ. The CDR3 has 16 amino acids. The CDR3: CASSLVSSGRPNEQFF. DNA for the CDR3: TGCGCCAGCAGCTTGGTATCCAGCGGGAGGCCCAATGAGCAGTTCTTC.

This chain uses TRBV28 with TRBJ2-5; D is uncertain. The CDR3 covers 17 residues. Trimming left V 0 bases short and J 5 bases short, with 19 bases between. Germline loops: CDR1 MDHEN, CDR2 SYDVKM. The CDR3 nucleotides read TGTGCCAGCAGTTTATGGTTCCAGGTCTCCACAATGGAGACCCAGTACTTC. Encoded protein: CASSLWFQVSTMETQYF.

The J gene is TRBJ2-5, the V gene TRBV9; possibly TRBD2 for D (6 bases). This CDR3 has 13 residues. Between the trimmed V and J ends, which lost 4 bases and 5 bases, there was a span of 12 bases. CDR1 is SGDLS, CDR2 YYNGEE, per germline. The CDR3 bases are TGTGCCAGCAGCCGTCGGGAGTGGGAGACCCAGTACTTC. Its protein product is CASSRREWETQYF.

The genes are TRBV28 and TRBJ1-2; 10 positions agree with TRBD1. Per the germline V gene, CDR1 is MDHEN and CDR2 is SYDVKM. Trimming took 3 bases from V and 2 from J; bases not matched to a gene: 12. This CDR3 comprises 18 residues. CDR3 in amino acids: CASSFESGTGVPNYGYTF. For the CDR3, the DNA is TGTGCCAGCAGTTTCGAATCCGGGACAGGGGTTCCGAACTATGGCTACACCTTC.

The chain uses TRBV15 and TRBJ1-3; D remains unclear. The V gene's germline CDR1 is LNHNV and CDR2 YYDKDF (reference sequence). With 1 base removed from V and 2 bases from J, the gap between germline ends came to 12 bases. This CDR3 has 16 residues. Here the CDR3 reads CATSRVPVLPGNTIYF. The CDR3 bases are TGTGCCACCAGCAGAGTTCCGGTCCTCCCTGGAAACACCATATATTTT.

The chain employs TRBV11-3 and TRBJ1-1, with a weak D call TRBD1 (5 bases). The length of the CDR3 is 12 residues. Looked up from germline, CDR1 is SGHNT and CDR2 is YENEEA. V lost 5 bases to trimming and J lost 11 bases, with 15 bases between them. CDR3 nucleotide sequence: TGTGCCAGCAGCACACCAGGGCGACGGGCTTTCTTT. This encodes CASSTPGRRAFF. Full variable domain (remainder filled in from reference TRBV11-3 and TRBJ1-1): EAGVVQSPRYKIIEKKQPVAFWCNPISGHNTLYWYLQNLGQGPELLIRYENEEAVDDSQLPKDRFSAERLKGVDSTLKIQPAELGDSAVYLCASSTPGRRAFFGQGTRLTVV.

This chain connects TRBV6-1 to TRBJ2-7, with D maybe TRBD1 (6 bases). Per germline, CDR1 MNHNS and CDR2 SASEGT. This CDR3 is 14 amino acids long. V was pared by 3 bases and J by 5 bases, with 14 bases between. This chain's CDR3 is CASSEPGVNHEQYF. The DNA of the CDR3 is TGTGCCAGCAGTGAGCCAGGGGTAAACCACGAGCAGTACTTC.

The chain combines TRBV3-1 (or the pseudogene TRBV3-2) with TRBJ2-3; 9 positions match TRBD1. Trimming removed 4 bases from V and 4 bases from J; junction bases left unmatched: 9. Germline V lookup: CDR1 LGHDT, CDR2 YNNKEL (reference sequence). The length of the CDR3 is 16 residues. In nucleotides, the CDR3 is TGTGCCAGCAGCCTTCAACCGGGACAGGGAGCAGATACGCAGTATTTT. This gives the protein CASSLQPGQGADTQYF.

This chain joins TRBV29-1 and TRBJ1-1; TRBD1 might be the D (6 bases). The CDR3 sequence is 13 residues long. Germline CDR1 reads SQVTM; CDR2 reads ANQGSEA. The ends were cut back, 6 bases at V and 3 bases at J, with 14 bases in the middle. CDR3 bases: TGCAGCGTCCCATCCCCAGGGGACACTGAAGCTTTCTTT. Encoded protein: CSVPSPGDTEAFF.

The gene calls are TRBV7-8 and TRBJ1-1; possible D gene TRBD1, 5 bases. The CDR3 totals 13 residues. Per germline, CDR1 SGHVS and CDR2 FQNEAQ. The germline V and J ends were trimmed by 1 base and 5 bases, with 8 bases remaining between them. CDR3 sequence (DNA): TGTGCCAGCAGCTTAGTCGCAGGGACTGAAGCTTTCTTT. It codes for CASSLVAGTEAFF.

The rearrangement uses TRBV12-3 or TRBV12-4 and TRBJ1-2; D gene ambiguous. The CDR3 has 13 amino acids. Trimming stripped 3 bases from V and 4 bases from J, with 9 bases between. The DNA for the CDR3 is TGTGCCAGCAGTTTTGGGGAGGGCTATGGCTACACCTTC. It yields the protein CASSFGEGYGYTF.

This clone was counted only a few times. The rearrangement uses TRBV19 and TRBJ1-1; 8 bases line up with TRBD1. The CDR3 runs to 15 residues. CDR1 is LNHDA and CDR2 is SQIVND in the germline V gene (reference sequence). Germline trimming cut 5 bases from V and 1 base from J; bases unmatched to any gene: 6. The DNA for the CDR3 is TGTGCCAGTAGTTTCCGACAGGGGAGGAACACTGAAGCTTTCTTT. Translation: CASSFRQGRNTEAFF.

CDR3 region: CAWSLGLAGETQYF. DNA for the CDR3: TGTGCCTGGAGTTTAGGACTAGCAGGAGAGACCCAGTACTTC. This rearrangement joins TRBV30 to TRBJ2-5, with 8 bases matching TRBD2. The ends lost 2 bases at V and 4 bases at J; junction bases unmatched: 6. The CDR3 loop spans 14 amino acids. The V gene's germline CDR1 is GTSNPN and CDR2 SVGIG (reference sequence). Together with reference TRBV30 and TRBJ2-5, the CDR3 gives the full variable domain: SQTIHQWPATLVQPVGSPLSLECTVEGTSNPNLYWYRQAAGRGLQLLFYSVGIGQISSEVPQNLSASRPQDRQFILSSKKLLLSDSGFYLCAWSLGLAGETQYFGPGTRLLVL.

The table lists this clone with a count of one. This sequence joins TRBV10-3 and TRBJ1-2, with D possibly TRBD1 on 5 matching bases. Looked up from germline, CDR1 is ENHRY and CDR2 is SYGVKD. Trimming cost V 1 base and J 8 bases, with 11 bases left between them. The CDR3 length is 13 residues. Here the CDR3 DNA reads TGTGCCATCAGTGAGTGGCAGGGCAACGGCTACACCTTC. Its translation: CAISEWQGNGYTF.

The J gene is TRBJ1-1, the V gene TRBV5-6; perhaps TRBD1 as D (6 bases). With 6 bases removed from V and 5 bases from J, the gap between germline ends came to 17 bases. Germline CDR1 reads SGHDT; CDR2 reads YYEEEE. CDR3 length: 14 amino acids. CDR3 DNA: TGTGCCAGCACCAAAGGGGGTACGGGAACTGAAGCTTTCTTT. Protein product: CASTKGGTGTEAFF.

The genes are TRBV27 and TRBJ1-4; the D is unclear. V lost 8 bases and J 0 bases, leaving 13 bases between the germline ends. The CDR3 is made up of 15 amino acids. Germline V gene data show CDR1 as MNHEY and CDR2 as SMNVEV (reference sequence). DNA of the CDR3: TGTGCCAGCTCCATGGCCCTGACAACTAATGAAAAACTGTTTTTT. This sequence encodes CASSMALTTNEKLFF.

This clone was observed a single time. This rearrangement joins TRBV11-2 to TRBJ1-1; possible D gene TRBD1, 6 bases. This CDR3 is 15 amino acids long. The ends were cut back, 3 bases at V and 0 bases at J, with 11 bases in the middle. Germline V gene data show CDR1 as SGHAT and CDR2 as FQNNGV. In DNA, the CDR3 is TGTGCCAGCAGCTTTTTTGGGGGCTTGAACACTGAAGCTTTCTTT. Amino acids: CASSFFGGLNTEAFF.

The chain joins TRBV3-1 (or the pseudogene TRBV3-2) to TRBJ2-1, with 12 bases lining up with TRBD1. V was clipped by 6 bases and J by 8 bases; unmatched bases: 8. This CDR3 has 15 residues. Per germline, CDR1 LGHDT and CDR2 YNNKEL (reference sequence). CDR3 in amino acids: CASRPGTGGLDEQFF. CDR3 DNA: TGTGCCAGCAGACCCGGGACAGGGGGCTTGGATGAGCAGTTCTTC.

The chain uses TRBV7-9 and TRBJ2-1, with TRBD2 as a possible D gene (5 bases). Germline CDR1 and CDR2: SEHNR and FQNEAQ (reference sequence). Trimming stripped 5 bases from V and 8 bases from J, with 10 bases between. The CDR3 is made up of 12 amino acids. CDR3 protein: CASSPSSHEQFF. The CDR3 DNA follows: TGTGCCAGCAGCCCTAGCTCGCATGAGCAGTTCTTC.